The 6 T cell receptor beta chains below were found in one sample sequenced in a study of blood T cell repertoires in COVID-19. The data were produced by immunoSEQ multiplex PCR, yet TCRdb's version contains in-frame clones alone and is incomplete. The data contain over 150,000 clones, around 85% of them singletons. Sequenced sample: PBMCs or T cells enriched from blood (not recorded which). The receptors were sampled from a man aged 40-49 years who had recovered from COVID-19.

This chain uses TRBV28 with TRBJ1-4; TRBD1 might be the D (5 bases). Between the trimmed V and J ends, which lost 5 bases and 4 bases, there was a span of 14 bases. CDR3 length: 15 amino acids. The germline V gene encodes CDR1 MDHEN and CDR2 SYDVKM. CDR3 in DNA: TGTGCCAGCAGTCCCCGCGGGGGATTTAATGAAAAACTGTTTTTT. Amino acid sequence: CASSPRGGFNEKLFF. Combining the CDR3 with reference TRBV28 and TRBJ1-4 gives the whole variable domain DVKVTQSSRYLVKRTGEKVFLECVQDMDHENMFWYRQDPGLGLRLIYFSYDVKMKEKGDIPEGYSVSREKKERFSLILESASTNQTSMYLCASSPRGGFNEKLFFGSGTQLSVL.

The CDR3 sequence is CASSIVRTGGNEKLFF. Written as DNA, the CDR3 is TGTGCCAGTAGTATAGTCCGGACAGGGGGCAATGAAAAACTGTTTTTT. This chain uses TRBV19 with TRBJ1-4, with TRBD1 identical over 11 bases. V lost 1 base, J lost 5 bases, and 3 bases stayed unmatched. There are 16 residues in the CDR3. Germline V gene data show CDR1 as LNHDA and CDR2 as SQIVND (reference sequence).

The sample holds a few counts of this clone. J is TRBJ1-2 and V is TRBV5-1; 7 bases match TRBD1. The junction had 19 bases not matched to a gene; V was cut back by 3 bases and J by 8 bases. Germline V CDR1 and CDR2: SGHRS, YFSETQ. The CDR3 has 17 amino acids. As DNA, the CDR3 is TGCGCCAGCAGCTCAAATAGGCCGGGACAGCTCCTGGGAGGCTACACCTTC. Its translation: CASSSNRPGQLLGGYTF.

This chain connects TRBV5-6 to TRBJ1-5, with 7 bases that match TRBD1. The germline CDR1 and CDR2 sequences are SGHDT and YYEEEE. The CDR3 runs to 18 residues. J was trimmed by 3 bases and V by 6 bases; bases with no gene match: 18. CDR3 region: CASTTTRGLWGSNQPQHF. DNA of the CDR3: TGTGCCAGCACCACAACAAGGGGGCTTTGGGGGTCCAATCAGCCCCAGCATTTT.

This chain uses TRBV3-1 (or the pseudogene TRBV3-2) with TRBJ1-2; a possible D gene is TRBD1 (6 bases). The CDR3 runs to 13 residues. V was cut by 6 bases and J by 8 bases, with 16 bases left in between. Germline V gene lookup returns CDR1 LGHDT and CDR2 YNNKEL (reference sequence). The CDR3 here is CASSTNRGQGYTF. Written as DNA, the CDR3 is TGTGCCAGCAGTACTAATAGAGGACAGGGCTACACCTTC.

The rearrangement uses TRBV9 and TRBJ1-4, with 7 bases identical to TRBD1. Germline loops: CDR1 SGDLS, CDR2 YYNGEE. J was trimmed by 5 bases and V by 3 bases; bases with no gene match: 7. There are 15 residues in the CDR3. The CDR3 DNA reads as TGTGCCAGCAGCGCCGATGACAGGGACAATGAAAAACTGTTTTTT. Its translation is CASSADDRDNEKLFF.